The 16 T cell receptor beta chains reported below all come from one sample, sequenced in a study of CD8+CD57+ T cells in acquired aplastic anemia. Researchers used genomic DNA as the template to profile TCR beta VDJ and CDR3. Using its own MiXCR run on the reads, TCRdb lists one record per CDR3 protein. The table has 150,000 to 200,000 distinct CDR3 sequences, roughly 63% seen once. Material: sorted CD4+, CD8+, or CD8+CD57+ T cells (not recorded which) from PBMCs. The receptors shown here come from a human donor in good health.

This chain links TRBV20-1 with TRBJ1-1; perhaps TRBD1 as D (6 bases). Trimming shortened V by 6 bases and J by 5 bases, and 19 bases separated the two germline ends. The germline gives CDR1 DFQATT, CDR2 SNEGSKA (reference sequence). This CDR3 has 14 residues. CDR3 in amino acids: CSALLQGGKTEAFF. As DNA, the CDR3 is TGCAGTGCCCTTTTACAGGGAGGTAAGACTGAAGCTTTCTTT.

CDR3 sequence reads: CASSPERGREQYF. CDR3 bases: TGTGCCAGCAGCCCTGAGAGGGGTCGAGAGCAGTACTTC. The V and J genes are TRBV7-3 and TRBJ2-7, with D perhaps TRBD1 or TRBD2 (5 bases each). CDR3 length equals 13 residues. Germline V gives CDR1 SGHTA, CDR2 FQGTGA. Trimming removed 5 bases from V and 7 bases from J, with 15 bases in between.

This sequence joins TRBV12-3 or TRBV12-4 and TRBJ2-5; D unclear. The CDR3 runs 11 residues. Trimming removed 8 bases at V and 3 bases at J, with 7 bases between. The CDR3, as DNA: TGTGCCAGCGGGGAAAAAGAGACCCAGTACTTC. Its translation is CASGEKETQYF.

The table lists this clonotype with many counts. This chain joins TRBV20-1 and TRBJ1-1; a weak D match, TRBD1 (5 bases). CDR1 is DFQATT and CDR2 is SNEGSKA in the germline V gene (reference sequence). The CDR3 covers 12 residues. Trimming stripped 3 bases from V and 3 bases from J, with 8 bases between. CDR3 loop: CSARIGDTEAFF. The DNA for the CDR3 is TGCAGTGCTAGGATAGGGGACACTGAAGCTTTCTTT.

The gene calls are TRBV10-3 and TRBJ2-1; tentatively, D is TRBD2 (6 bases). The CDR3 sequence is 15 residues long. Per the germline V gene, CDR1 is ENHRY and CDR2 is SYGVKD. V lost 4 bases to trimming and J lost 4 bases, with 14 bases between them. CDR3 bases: TGTGCCATCAGTGGCGGGGCGGGACGGTACAATGAGCAGTTCTTC. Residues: CAISGGAGRYNEQFF.

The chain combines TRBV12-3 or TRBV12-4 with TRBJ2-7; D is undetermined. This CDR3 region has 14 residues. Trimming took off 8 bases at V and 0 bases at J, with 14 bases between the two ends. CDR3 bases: TGTGCCAGCGGTGCGTGGGAATGCTCCTACGAGCAGTACTTC. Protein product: CASGAWECSYEQYF.

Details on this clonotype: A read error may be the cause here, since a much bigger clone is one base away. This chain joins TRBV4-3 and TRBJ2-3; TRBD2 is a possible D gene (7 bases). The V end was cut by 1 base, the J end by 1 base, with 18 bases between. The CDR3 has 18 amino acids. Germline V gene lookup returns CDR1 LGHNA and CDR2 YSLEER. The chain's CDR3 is CASSQVGASGSGTDTQYF. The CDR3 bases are TGCGCCAGCAGCCAAGTGGGGGCTAGCGGTTCTGGCACAGATACGCAGTATTTT.

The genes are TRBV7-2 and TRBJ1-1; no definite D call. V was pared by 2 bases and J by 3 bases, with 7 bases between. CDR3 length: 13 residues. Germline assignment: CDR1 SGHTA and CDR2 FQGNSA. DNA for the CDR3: TGTGCCAGCAGCTTAATGGCAGACACTGAAGCTTTCTTT. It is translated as CASSLMADTEAFF.

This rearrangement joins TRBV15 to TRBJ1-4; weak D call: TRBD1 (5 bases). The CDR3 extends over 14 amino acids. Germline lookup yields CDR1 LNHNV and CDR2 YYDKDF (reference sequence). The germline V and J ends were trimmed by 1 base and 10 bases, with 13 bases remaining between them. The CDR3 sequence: CATSRVGVRGKLFF. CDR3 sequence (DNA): TGTGCCACCAGCAGAGTAGGGGTGCGGGGAAAACTGTTTTTT. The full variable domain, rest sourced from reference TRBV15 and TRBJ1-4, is DAMVIQNPRYQVTQFGKPVTLSCSQTLNHNVMYWYQQKSSQAPKLLFHYYDKDFNNEADTPDNFQSRRPNTSFCFLDIRSPGLGDTAMYLCATSRVGVRGKLFFGSGTQLSVL.

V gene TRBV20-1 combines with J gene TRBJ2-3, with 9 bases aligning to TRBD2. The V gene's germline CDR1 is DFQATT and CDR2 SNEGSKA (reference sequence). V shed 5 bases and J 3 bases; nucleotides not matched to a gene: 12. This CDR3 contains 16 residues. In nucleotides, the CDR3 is TGCAGTGCTGCCCTAGCGGGGAAAGTCCCGACAGATACGCAGTATTTT. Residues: CSAALAGKVPTDTQYF.

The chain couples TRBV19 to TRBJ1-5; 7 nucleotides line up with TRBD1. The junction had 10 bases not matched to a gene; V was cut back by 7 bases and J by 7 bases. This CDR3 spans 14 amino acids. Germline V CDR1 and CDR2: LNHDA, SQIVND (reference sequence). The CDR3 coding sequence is TGTGCCAGTACCCATGGACAGGAGAGGCAGCCCCAGCATTTT. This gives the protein CASTHGQERQPQHF. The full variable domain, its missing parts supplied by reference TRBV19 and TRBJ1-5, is DGGITQSPKYLFRKEGQNVTLSCEQNLNHDAMYWYRQDPGQGLRLIYYSQIVNDFQKGDIAEGYSVSREKKESFPLTVTSAQKNPTAFYLCASTHGQERQPQHFGDGTRLSIL.

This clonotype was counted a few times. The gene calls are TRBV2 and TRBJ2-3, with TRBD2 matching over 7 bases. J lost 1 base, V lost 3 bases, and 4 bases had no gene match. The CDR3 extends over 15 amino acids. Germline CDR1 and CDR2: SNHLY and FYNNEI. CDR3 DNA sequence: TGTGCCAGCAGTGACTGGGGGAGGGGCACAGATACGCAGTATTTT. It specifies CASSDWGRGTDTQYF.

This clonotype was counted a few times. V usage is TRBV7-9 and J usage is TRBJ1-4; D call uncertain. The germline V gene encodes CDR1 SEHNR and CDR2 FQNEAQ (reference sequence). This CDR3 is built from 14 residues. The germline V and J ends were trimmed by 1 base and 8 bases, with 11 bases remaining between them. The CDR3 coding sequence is TGTGCCAGCAGCTTAGTGCGGGGAAAGGAAAAACTGTTTTTT. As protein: CASSLVRGKEKLFF.

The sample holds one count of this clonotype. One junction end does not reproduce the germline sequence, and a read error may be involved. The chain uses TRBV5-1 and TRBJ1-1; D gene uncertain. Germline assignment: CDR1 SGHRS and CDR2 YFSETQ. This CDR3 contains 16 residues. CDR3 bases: TGCGCCAGCAGCTTGGGGTCCAGTCCCATAAACACTAAAGCTTTCTTT. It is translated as CASSLGSSPINTKAFF. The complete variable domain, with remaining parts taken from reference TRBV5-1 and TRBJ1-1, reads KAGVTQTPRYLIKTRGQQVTLSCSPISGHRSVSWYQQTPGQGLQFLFEYFSETQRNKGNFPGRFSGRQFSNSRSEMNVSTLELGDSALYLCASSLGSSPINTKAFFGQGTRLTVV.

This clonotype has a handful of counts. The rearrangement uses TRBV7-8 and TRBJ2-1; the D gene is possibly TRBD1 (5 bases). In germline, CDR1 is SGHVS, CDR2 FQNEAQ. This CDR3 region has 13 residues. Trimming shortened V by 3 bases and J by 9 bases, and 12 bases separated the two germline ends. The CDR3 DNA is TGTGCCAGCAGCTTGAACAGACAGACTGAGCAGTTCTTC. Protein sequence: CASSLNRQTEQFF.

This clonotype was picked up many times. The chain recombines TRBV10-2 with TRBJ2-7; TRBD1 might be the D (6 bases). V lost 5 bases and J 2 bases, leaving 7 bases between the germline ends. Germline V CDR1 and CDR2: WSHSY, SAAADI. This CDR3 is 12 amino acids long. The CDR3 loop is CASSQGTYEQYF. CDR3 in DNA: TGCGCCAGCAGTCAGGGGACCTACGAGCAGTACTTC.